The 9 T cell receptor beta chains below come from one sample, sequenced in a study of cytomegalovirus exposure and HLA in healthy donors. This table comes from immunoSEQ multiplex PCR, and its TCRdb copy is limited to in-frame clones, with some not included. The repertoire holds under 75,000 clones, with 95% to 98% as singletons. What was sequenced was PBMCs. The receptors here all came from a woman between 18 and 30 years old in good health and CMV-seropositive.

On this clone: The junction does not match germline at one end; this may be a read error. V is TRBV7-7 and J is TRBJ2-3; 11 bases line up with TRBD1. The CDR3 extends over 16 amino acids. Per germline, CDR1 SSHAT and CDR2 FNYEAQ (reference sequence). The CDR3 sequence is CASSPRTGGQLDTQYF. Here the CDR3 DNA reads TGTGCTAGCAGCCCTCGGACAGGGGGCCAACTAGATACGCAGTATTTT.

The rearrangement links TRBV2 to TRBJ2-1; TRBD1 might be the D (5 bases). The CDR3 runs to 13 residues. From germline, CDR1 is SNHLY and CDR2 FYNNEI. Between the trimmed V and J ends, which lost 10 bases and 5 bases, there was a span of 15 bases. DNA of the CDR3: TGTGCCAAGCAGGGATCGGTCGACAATGAGCAGTTCTTC. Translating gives CAKQGSVDNEQFF.

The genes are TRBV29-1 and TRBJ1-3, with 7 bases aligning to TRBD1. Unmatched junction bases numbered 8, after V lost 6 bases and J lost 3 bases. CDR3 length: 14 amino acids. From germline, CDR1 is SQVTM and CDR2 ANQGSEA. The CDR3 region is CSVVPDRVGNTIYF. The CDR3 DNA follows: TGCAGCGTGGTTCCCGACAGGGTTGGAAACACCATATATTTT.

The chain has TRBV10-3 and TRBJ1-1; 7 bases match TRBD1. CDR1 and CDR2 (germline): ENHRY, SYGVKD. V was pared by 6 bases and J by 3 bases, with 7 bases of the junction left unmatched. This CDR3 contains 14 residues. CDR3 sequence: CAIRVTGSDTEAFF. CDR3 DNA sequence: TGTGCCATCAGAGTGACAGGGAGTGACACTGAAGCTTTCTTT.

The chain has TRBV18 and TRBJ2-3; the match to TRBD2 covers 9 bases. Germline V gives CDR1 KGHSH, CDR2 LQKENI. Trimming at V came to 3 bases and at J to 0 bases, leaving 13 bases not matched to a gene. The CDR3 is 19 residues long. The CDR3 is CASSPTGGSGSGSTDTQYF. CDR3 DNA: TGTGCCAGCTCACCGACGGGAGGTAGCGGGAGCGGGAGCACAGATACGCAGTATTTT.

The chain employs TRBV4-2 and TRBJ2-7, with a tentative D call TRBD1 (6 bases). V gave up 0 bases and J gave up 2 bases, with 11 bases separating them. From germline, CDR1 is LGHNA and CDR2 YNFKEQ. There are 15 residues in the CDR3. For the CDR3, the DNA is TGTGCCAGCAGCCAAGATATCACAGGGACCTACGAGCAGTACTTC. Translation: CASSQDITGTYEQYF.

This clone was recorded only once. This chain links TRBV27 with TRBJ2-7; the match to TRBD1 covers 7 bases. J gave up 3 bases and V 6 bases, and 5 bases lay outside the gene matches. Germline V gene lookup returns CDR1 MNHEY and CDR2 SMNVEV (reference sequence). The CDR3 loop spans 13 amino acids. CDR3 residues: CASSQGTDYEQYF. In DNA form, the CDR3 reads TGTGCCAGCAGCCAAGGGACAGACTACGAGCAGTACTTC.

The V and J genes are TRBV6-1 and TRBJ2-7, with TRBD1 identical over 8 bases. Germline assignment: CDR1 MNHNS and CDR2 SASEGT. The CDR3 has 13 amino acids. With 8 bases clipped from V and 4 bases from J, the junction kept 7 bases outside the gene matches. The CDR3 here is CASGRTGLYEQYF. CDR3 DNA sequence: TGTGCCAGCGGCAGGACAGGGTTGTACGAGCAGTACTTC.

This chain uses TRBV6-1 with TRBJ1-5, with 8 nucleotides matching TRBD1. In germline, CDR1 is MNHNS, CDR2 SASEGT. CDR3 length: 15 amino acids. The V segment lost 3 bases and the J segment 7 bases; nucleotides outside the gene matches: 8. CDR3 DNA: TGTGCCAGCAGTGATGGGCAGGGGGCTAGACAGCCCCAGCATTTT. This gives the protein CASSDGQGARQPQHF.